The 5 T cell receptor beta chains reported below all come from one sample, sequenced in a study of CD8+CD57+ T cells in acquired aplastic anemia. Genomic DNA, the template, was used for profiling of the TCR beta VDJ and CDR3. MiXCR, applied by TCRdb to the reads, yields one record per CDR3 protein. The sample has a few hundred thousand distinct CDR3 sequences; roughly 61% are singletons. It was patients with CD8+CD57+ cell expansion by flow cytometry who were chosen for sequencing. Sequenced material: sorted CD4+, CD8+, or CD8+CD57+ T cells (not recorded which) from PBMCs. The origin of the receptors is a human donor with aplastic anemia.

CDR3 in amino acids: CSAQRDSATYNSPLHF. CDR3 DNA: TGCAGTGCACAGCGGGACTCGGCTACGTATAATTCACCCCTCCACTTT. V is TRBV20-1 and J is TRBJ1-6, with a tentative D call TRBD1 (5 bases). The V gene lost 6 bases and the J gene lost 4 bases, with 19 bases spanning the gap. Germline-derived CDR1 and CDR2 are DFQATT and SNEGSKA (reference sequence). This CDR3 has 16 residues.

This chain uses TRBV7-9 with TRBJ2-7; 8 nucleotides match TRBD1. The DNA end is more similar to TRBJ2-5, so the J call may be wrong. The germline V gene encodes CDR1 SEHNR and CDR2 FQNEAQ (reference sequence). CDR3 length equals 14 residues. CDR3 coding DNA: TGTGCCAGCACCGGGACAGGTCTAACAGAGACCCAGTACTTC. Translating it yields CASTGTGLTETQYF.

This chain joins TRBV2 and TRBJ1-6; 9 nucleotides line up with TRBD1. The CDR3 extends over 20 amino acids. V lost 6 bases and J lost 0; bases outside the gene matches: 15. CDR1 SNHLY and CDR2 FYNNEI come from the germline V gene. CDR3 bases: TGTGCCAGCAGCTTAGGGGACAGGGCCCAGCAGCGCTCCTATAATTCACCCCTCCACTTT. Amino acid sequence: CASSLGDRAQQRSYNSPLHF.

A note on this clonotype: The CDR3 does not close with the conserved phenylalanine or tryptophan, likely indicating a read error. The chain recombines TRBV4-1 with TRBJ2-7, with D maybe TRBD1 (5 bases). Germline V gene lookup returns CDR1 MGHRA and CDR2 YSYEKL. V lost 2 bases and J 0 bases, leaving 17 bases between the germline ends. CDR3 length: 17 residues. The CDR3 DNA reads as TGCGCCAGCAGCCAATTTGCCTTGGACATTTCCTCCTACGAGCAGTACCTC. Protein: CASSQFALDISSYEQYL.

The chain uses TRBV7-8 and TRBJ1-1, with D perhaps TRBD1 (6 bases). Trimming removed 5 bases from V and 0 bases from J, with 16 bases in between. The CDR3 runs to 16 residues. Looked up from germline, CDR1 is SGHVS and CDR2 is FQNEAQ. The CDR3 reads CASSAKLDRLNTEAFF. The CDR3 nucleotides are TGTGCCAGCAGCGCCAAATTGGACAGATTGAACACTGAAGCTTTCTTT.